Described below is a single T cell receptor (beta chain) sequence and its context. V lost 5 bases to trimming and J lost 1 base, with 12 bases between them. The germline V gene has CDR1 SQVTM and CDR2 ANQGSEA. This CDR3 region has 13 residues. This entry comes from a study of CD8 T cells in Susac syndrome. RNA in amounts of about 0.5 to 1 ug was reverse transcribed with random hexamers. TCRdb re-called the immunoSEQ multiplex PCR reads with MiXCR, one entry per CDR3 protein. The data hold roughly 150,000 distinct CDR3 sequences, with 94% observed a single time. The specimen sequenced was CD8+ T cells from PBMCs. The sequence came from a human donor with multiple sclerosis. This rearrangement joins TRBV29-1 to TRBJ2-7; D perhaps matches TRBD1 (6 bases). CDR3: CSVWVDRSYEQYF. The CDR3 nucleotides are TGCAGCGTTTGGGTGGACAGATCCTACGAGCAGTACTTC.